This T cell receptor beta chain was retrieved from a study of graft-versus-host responses after intestinal transplantation. At the level of the study: Anti-thymocyte globulin was used for induction in all recipients, who then took tacrolimus and steroids for roughly 3 years.

This CDR3 is built from 12 residues. V was trimmed by 4 bases and J by 3 bases, leaving 7 bases between them. Germline V CDR1 and CDR2: GTSNPN, SVGIG (reference sequence). Generated by immunoSEQ multiplex PCR, the TCRdb table keeps only in-frame clones and is missing some. Of just over 95,000 clones detected, more than 85% appear once; the ten largest clones hold around 0.17%. Study-wide findings and caveats: High graft-versus-host to host-versus-graft T cell clonal ratios marked allografts of patients with graft-donor macrochimerism. The recipient marrow held GvH clones, and some of them showed up first in ileum or blood. GvH clone levels peaked in circulation, and this peak was associated with early post-transplant HvG declines.

This clone was recorded once. The antigen is unknown. This clonotype was obtained from a human donor who received an intestinal transplant. This chain uses TRBV30 with TRBJ1-5; weak D call: TRBD1 (5 bases). The starting material was unstimulated CD4+ T cells sorted from spleen or lymph node cells, obtained before intestinal transplant. The CDR3 reads CAWKGPNQPQHF. DNA of the CDR3: TGTGCCTGGAAGGGGCCCAATCAGCCCCAGCATTTT. Drawing the rest from reference TRBV30 and TRBJ1-5, the complete variable domain is SQTIHQWPATLVQPVGSPLSLECTVEGTSNPNLYWYRQAAGRGLQLLFYSVGIGQISSEVPQNLSASRPQDRQFILSSKKLLLSDSGFYLCAWKGPNQPQHFGDGTRLSIL.